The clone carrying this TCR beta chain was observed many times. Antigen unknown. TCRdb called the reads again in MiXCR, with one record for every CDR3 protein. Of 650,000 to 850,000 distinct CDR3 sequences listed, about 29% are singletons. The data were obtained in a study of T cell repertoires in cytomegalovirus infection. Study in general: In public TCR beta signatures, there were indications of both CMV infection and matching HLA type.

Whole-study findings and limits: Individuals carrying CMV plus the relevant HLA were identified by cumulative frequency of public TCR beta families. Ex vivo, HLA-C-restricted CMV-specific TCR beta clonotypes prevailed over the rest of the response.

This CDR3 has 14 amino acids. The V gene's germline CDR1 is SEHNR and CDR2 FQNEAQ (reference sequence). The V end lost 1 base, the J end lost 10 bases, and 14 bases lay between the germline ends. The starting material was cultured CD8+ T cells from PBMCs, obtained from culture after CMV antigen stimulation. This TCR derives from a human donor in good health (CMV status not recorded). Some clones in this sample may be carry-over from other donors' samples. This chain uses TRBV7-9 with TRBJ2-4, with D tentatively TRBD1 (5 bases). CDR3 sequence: CASSLELETVIQYF. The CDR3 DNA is TGTGCCAGCAGCTTAGAGTTGGAGACAGTAATTCAGTACTTC.